Each of the 21 T cell receptor beta chains below was sequenced from the same sample in a study of CD8 T cells in Susac syndrome. The authors reverse transcribed roughly 0.5 to 1 ug RNA with random hexamers. MiXCR, applied by TCRdb to the immunoSEQ multiplex PCR reads, yields one record per CDR3 protein. Counted here are some 180,000 distinct CDR3 sequences, around 96% occurring once; the ten biggest clones make up approximately 0.1%. Sequencing was done on a sample of CD4+ T cells from PBMCs. The receptors here all came from a human donor in good health.

V is TRBV24-1 and J is TRBJ2-2; 8 bases are a match to TRBD1. This CDR3 is 17 amino acids long. Trimming cost V 1 base and J 6 bases; bases outside gene matches: 9. CDR1 KGHDR and CDR2 SFDVKD come from the germline V gene. CDR3: CATSDLGQGGFAGELFF. The DNA of the CDR3 is TGTGCCACCAGTGATTTAGGACAGGGCGGTTTCGCCGGGGAGCTGTTTTTT.

The chain combines TRBV7-2 with TRBJ2-1; D is ambiguous. The CDR3 totals 15 residues. Trimming pared 3 bases from V and 1 base from J, leaving 10 bases between. CDR1 and CDR2 (germline): SGHTA, FQGNSA. CDR3 region: CASSLVGNSYNEQFF. Here the CDR3 DNA reads TGTGCCAGCAGCTTGGTTGGGAATTCCTACAATGAGCAGTTCTTC.

This clonotype occurred once. V gene TRBV28 combines with J gene TRBJ1-2, with a tentative D call TRBD1 (5 bases). Germline V gives CDR1 MDHEN, CDR2 SYDVKM. V was clipped by 10 bases and J by 7 bases, with 19 bases between them. The CDR3 consists of 13 residues. CDR3 residues: CANAGSRGGGYTF. CDR3 DNA: TGTGCCAACGCAGGGTCCCGAGGTGGTGGCTACACCTTC.

J is TRBJ2-5 and V is TRBV28; D may match TRBD1 or TRBD2 (7 bases each). The V end was cut by 5 bases, the J end by 5 bases, with 15 bases between. Per germline, CDR1 MDHEN and CDR2 SYDVKM. This CDR3 region has 14 residues. CDR3 bases: TGTGCCAGCAGTCCTTCAGGGGGGGAGGAGACCCAGTACTTC. Translated, it gives CASSPSGGEETQYF.

The chain employs TRBV27 and TRBJ2-1; 8 bases line up with TRBD2. The CDR3 runs 12 residues. Germline V gene lookup returns CDR1 MNHEY and CDR2 SMNVEV (reference sequence). J lost 12 bases, V lost 4 bases, and 5 bases had no gene match. Here the CDR3 reads CASSSSGGRQFF. The CDR3 region has the DNA TGTGCCAGCAGTTCCTCGGGAGGGAGGCAGTTCTTC.

The chain employs TRBV14 and TRBJ2-1; the D call may be TRBD1 or TRBD2 (6 bases each). Trimming cost V 1 base and J 3 bases, with 10 bases left between them. The germline V gene encodes CDR1 SGHDN and CDR2 FVKESK. This CDR3 is built from 15 residues. For the CDR3, the DNA is TGTGCCAGCAGCCAAGGCGGGACACACTACAATGAGCAGTTCTTC. As protein: CASSQGGTHYNEQFF.

This clonotype was seen a single time. The chain links TRBV20-1 to TRBJ2-5, with 9 bases aligning to TRBD2. Germline CDR1 DFQATT, CDR2 SNEGSKA (reference sequence). V trimming: 4 bases; J trimming: 2 bases; junction bases outside the gene matches: 2. This CDR3 has 13 residues. DNA of the CDR3: TGCAGTGCTATCCTAGCGGGACAAGAGACCCAGTACTTC. It codes for CSAILAGQETQYF.

This chain joins TRBV27 and TRBJ2-3; 8 bases are shared with TRBD2. The germline gives CDR1 MNHEY, CDR2 SMNVEV (reference sequence). The junction had 5 bases not matched to a gene; V was cut back by 9 bases and J by 0 bases. CDR3 length: 14 amino acids. Written as DNA, the CDR3 is TGTGCCAGTAGACTAGCGTCTAGCACAGATACGCAGTATTTT. Translated, it gives CASRLASSTDTQYF.

The chain combines TRBV11-3 with TRBJ2-7, with D tentatively TRBD1 (5 bases). Trimming left V 2 bases short and J 5 bases short, with 10 bases between. The CDR3 is 13 residues long. From germline, CDR1 is SGHNT and CDR2 YENEEA. The CDR3 DNA reads as TGTGCCAGCAGCTTACGGTCAGGGAACGAGCAGTACTTC. Encoded protein: CASSLRSGNEQYF.

The chain recombines TRBV15 with TRBJ2-5; possibly TRBD2 for D (6 bases). The CDR3 spans 14 residues. Germline V gene sequence: CDR1 LNHNV, CDR2 YYDKDF (reference sequence). V was trimmed by 4 bases and J by 5 bases, leaving 14 bases between them. The CDR3: CATSTRLVWETQYF. The CDR3 DNA follows: TGTGCCACCAGCACCCGACTAGTTTGGGAGACCCAGTACTTC.

CDR3 in amino acids: CASSFLDRDHGYTF. CDR3 DNA: TGTGCCAGCAGTTTCCTTGACAGGGATCATGGCTACACCTTC. The gene calls are TRBV27 and TRBJ1-2; 7 bases map to TRBD1. Germline CDR1 MNHEY, CDR2 SMNVEV (reference sequence). Unmatched junction bases numbered 7, after V lost 3 bases and J lost 6 bases. The CDR3 has 14 amino acids.

The chain links TRBV18 to TRBJ2-1, with 8 bases fitting TRBD1. After removal of 3 bases from V and 0 bases from J, the junction contained 7 bases not matched to a gene. Germline lookup yields CDR1 KGHSH and CDR2 LQKENI. The CDR3 spans 17 residues. This CDR3 reads CASSPPGQASSYNEQFF. The CDR3 nucleotides are TGTGCCAGCTCACCCCCGGGACAGGCAAGCTCCTACAATGAGCAGTTCTTC. The full variable domain, completed using reference TRBV18 and TRBJ2-1, is NAGVMQNPRHLVRRRGQEARLRCSPMKGHSHVYWYRQLPEEGLKFMVYLQKENIIDESGMPKERFSAEFPKEGPSILRIQQVVRGDSAAYFCASSPPGQASSYNEQFFGPGTRLTVL.

This chain connects TRBV20-1 to TRBJ2-1; unclear D gene. CDR1 is DFQATT, CDR2 SNEGSKA, per germline (reference sequence). This CDR3 region has 13 residues. V dropped 1 base and J dropped 5 bases, with 9 bases sitting between them. CDR3 residues: CSARGGGHNEQFF. DNA of the CDR3: TGCAGTGCTAGAGGTGGCGGACACAATGAGCAGTTCTTC.

V is TRBV6-2 or TRBV6-3 and J is TRBJ2-7; D possibly uses TRBD1 or TRBD2 (5 bases each). V gave up 10 bases and J gave up 2 bases, with 18 bases separating them. This CDR3 is 14 amino acids long. Germline V gives CDR1 MNHEY, CDR2 SVGEGT. CDR3 DNA sequence: TGTGCCACCAACACCGGGACCCTTGCCTACGAGCAGTACTTC. This gives the protein CATNTGTLAYEQYF.

The rearrangement joins TRBV29-1 to TRBJ2-1; 7 nucleotides agree with TRBD2. Germline trimming cut 8 bases from V and 9 bases from J; bases unmatched to any gene: 10. The CDR3 runs 12 residues. Germline V gene data show CDR1 as SQVTM and CDR2 as ANQGSEA. The CDR3 region is CSTTLPSGEQFF. Here the CDR3 DNA reads TGCAGCACCACCCTTCCTAGCGGTGAGCAGTTCTTC.

The CDR3 DNA reads TGTGCCAGCTGGGAGTACAGGGGTACAGATACGCAGTATTTT. Translating it yields CASWEYRGTDTQYF. The chain carries TRBV6-1 and TRBJ2-3; 7 nucleotides agree with TRBD1. Germline CDR1 reads MNHNS; CDR2 reads SASEGT. CDR3 size: 14 residues. V was pared by 8 bases and J by 3 bases, with 8 bases of the junction left unmatched.

V gene TRBV7-3 combines with J gene TRBJ2-7; maybe TRBD2 (6 bases). CDR3 length: 15 residues. From germline, CDR1 is SGHTA and CDR2 FQGTGA. Trimming pared 6 bases from V and 5 bases from J, leaving 20 bases between. The DNA of the CDR3 is TGTGCCAGCAGTTCCTCCGGGCGGGGAGGAGACGAGCAGTACTTC. It codes for CASSSSGRGGDEQYF.

This chain links TRBV28 with TRBJ2-3, with a tentative D call TRBD2 (5 bases). The V gene lost 6 bases and the J gene lost 2 bases, with 9 bases spanning the gap. There are 13 residues in the CDR3. CDR1 and CDR2 from the germline V gene are MDHEN and SYDVKM. Here the CDR3 DNA reads TGTGCCAGCAGGGACTCCCTCACAGATACGCAGTATTTT. Amino acids: CASRDSLTDTQYF.

The chain joins TRBV12-3 or TRBV12-4 to TRBJ2-5; possibly TRBD1 for D (5 bases). V shed 2 bases and J shed 4 bases, with 11 bases lying between them. The length of the CDR3 is 14 residues. CDR3 loop: CASSLSSRGETQYF. As DNA, the CDR3 is TGTGCCAGCAGTTTATCCTCTAGGGGAGAGACCCAGTACTTC.

The rearrangement links TRBV11-1 to TRBJ2-5; 9 nucleotides agree with TRBD1. After removal of 3 bases from V and 2 bases from J, the junction contained 4 bases not matched to a gene. There are 15 residues in the CDR3. The germline V gene encodes CDR1 SGHAT and CDR2 FQDESV (reference sequence). CDR3 coding DNA: TGTGCCAGCAGCTTGGGACAGGGTGAGCAAGAGACCCAGTACTTC. Its protein product is CASSLGQGEQETQYF.

The chain recombines TRBV13 with TRBJ2-6; tentatively, D is TRBD1 or TRBD2 (5 bases each). Germline V gene lookup returns CDR1 PRHDT and CDR2 FYEKMQ (reference sequence). V lost 2 bases, J lost 0 bases, and 11 bases lay in between. This CDR3 has 17 residues. This CDR3 reads CASSLRMGDSGANVLTF. The CDR3 bases are TGTGCCAGCAGCTTAAGGATGGGGGACTCTGGGGCCAACGTCCTGACTTTC. The full variable domain, completed using reference TRBV13 and TRBJ2-6, is AAGVIQSPRHLIKEKRETATLKCYPIPRHDTVYWYQQGPGQDPQFLISFYEKMQSDKGSIPDRFSAQQFSDYHSELNMSSLELGDSALYFCASSLRMGDSGANVLTFGAGSRLTVL.